This T cell receptor beta chain was retrieved from a study of brain T cells in children with intractable seizures. Study results and caveats: Absence of clones before surgery may stem from lower sequencing depth. Viral specificity was inferred only from CDR3 similarity; HCMV serostatus was unknown.

Regarding this clone: Its specificity is unknown.

The sequenced cases were selected for having the highest brain T cell transcript signatures. The assay was immunoSEQ multiplex PCR, and TCRdb's table has in-frame clones only and misses some. The table shows 88,000 or so clones, with around nine tenths occurring only once. V gave up 2 bases and J gave up 4 bases, with 6 bases separating them. The V gene's germline CDR1 is MNHEY and CDR2 SVGAGI. The CDR3 consists of 13 residues. The chain has TRBV6-5 and TRBJ1-5; D uncertain. The TCR comes from a girl aged 2 to 10 with Rasmussen encephalitis and intractable seizures. Specimen: peripheral blood, collected at surgery. CDR3 in DNA: TGTGCCAGCAGTTACGGGGAGAATCAGCCCCAGCATTTT. This sequence encodes CASSYGENQPQHF.